The rows below give T cell receptor beta chains drawn from one sample of a study of molecular identifiers for immune sequencing clone quantification. TCRdb re-called the PCR reads with MiXCR, one entry per CDR3 protein. The table includes under 65,000 distinct CDR3 sequences, approximately 25% detected once. The sequencing sample was made of naive CD8+ T cells from blood, with Jurkat cell RNA spiked in. These receptors were obtained from a human donor in good health. Some libraries in this study had Jurkat cell RNA spiked in. Each CDR3 is given with its conserved first and last residue. The order of the fields is V gene, D gene, clone size, CDR3 length, J gene, CDR3 protein, CDR3 DNA. D genes are given only for firm matches. Only some rows state a clone size, as once, few, many or a class for expanded clones.

>TRBV6-2/TRBV6-3|TRBD1|many|16|TRBJ2-3
CASSQWTGDPTDTQYF
TGTGCCAGCAGTCAATGGACAGGGGACCCCACAGATACGCAGTATTTT
>TRBV6-2/TRBV6-3|-|many|16|TRBJ2-7
CASSYSGQPNTYEQYF
TGTGCCAGCAGTTACTCCGGACAGCCTAACACCTACGAGCAGTACTTC
>TRBV29-1|TRBD1|many|15|TRBJ2-2
CSVGPQGVNTGELFF
TGCAGCGTTGGTCCGCAGGGGGTGAACACCGGGGAGCTGTTTTTT
>TRBV11-2|TRBD2|many|14|TRBJ2-7
CASSLGTSSYEQYF
TGTGCCAGCAGCTTAGGGACTAGTTCCTACGAGCAGTACTTC
>TRBV7-9|-|many|19|TRBJ2-6
CASSYPTAYRLTGANVLTF
TGTGCCAGCAGCTACCCTACCGCCTACAGGTTGACTGGGGCCAACGTCCTGACTTTC
>TRBV11-2|-|-|15|TRBJ1-3
CASSLGPTDGYTIYF
TGTGCCAGCAGCTTGGGGCCGACAGACGGGTACACCATATATTTT
>TRBV6-5|TRBD1|-|15|TRBJ2-1
CASRPTGGPYNGQFF
TGTGCCAGCAGACCCACAGGGGGCCCCTACAATGGGCAGTTCTTC
>TRBV5-4|-|few|14|TRBJ2-5
CASSFRINQETQYF
TGTGCCAGCAGCTTTAGAATAAACCAAGAGACCCAGTACTTC
>TRBV19|-|many|13|TRBJ2-5
CASSIPAEETQYF
TGTGCCAGTAGTATACCTGCGGAAGAGACCCAGTACTTC
>TRBV4-1|-|-|15|TRBJ2-1
CASSQDREMYNEQFF
TGCGCCAGCAGCCAAGATAGAGAAATGTACAATGAGCAGTTCTTC
>TRBV29-1|-|many|14|TRBJ2-3
CSVDSVTSTDTQYF
TGCAGCGTTGACAGCGTAACTAGCACAGATACGCAGTATTTT
>TRBV5-5|-|many|14|TRBJ1-1
CASSLDPGDTEAFF
TGTGCCAGCAGTTTGGACCCTGGGGACACTGAAGCTTTCTTT
>TRBV14|TRBD2|many|13|TRBJ2-7
CASGGGLVYEQYF
TGTGCCAGCGGGGGAGGACTAGTTTACGAGCAGTACTTC
>TRBV28|TRBD2|many|13|TRBJ2-1
CASGLADYNEQFF
TGTGCCAGTGGACTAGCTGATTACAATGAGCAGTTCTTC
>TRBV19|-|many|13|TRBJ2-7
CASSMGLPYEQYF
TGTGCCAGTAGTATGGGGCTACCCTACGAGCAGTACTTC
>TRBV20-1|-|many|17|TRBJ2-3
CSPWGVVRGQFTDTQYF
TGCAGTCCATGGGGTGTGGTCCGGGGGCAATTCACAGATACGCAGTATTTT
>TRBV11-2|TRBD1|-|15|TRBJ2-7
CASSLAGQGLHEQYF
TGTGCCAGCAGCTTAGCTGGACAGGGTCTCCACGAGCAGTACTTC
>TRBV14|-|-|12|TRBJ2-3
CASSQPKMAQYF
TGTGCCAGCAGCCAGCCTAAGATGGCGCAGTATTTT
>TRBV10-3|TRBD2|many|13|TRBJ2-7
CAISGPGGHEQYF
TGTGCCATCAGTGGACCGGGGGGGCACGAGCAGTACTTC